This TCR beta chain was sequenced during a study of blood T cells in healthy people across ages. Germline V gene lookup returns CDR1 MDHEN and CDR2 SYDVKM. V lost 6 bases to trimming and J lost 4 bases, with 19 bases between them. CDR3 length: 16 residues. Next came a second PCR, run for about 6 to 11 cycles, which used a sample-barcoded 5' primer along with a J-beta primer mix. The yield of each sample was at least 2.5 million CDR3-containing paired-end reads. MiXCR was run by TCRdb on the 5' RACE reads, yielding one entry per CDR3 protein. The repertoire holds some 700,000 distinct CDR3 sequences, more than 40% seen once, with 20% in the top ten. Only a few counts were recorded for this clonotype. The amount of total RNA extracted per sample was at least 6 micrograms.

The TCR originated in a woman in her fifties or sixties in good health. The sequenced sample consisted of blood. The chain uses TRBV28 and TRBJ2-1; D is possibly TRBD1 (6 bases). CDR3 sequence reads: CASSSLRTAVYNEQFF. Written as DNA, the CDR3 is TGTGCCAGCAGCTCCCTTCGGACAGCGGTTTACAATGAGCAGTTCTTC.